This T cell receptor (beta chain) originates from a study of OX40 agonist ivuxolimab in advanced cancers. General study points: Among the lowest levels of clonal expansion were found in partial responders at 0.1-3.0 mg/kg. Averaged across samples, CD8+ T cells carried more expanded clones than CD4+ did.

With regard to this clone: What it binds is unknown.

Trimming took 3 bases from V and 5 from J, leaving 12 bases between them. There are 13 residues in the CDR3. Germline CDR1 SGHRS, CDR2 YFSETQ. TCRdb's copy holds only in-frame clones and misses some; the assay was immunoSEQ multiplex PCR. The table shows some 100,000 clones, with 84% occurring only once. The input for sequencing was CD4+ or CD8+ T cells sorted from blood, taken in a trial of the OX40 agonist ivuxolimab. This chain joins TRBV5-1 and TRBJ2-7, with a possible D match to TRBD2 (5 bases). The clonotype was recovered from an adult with an advanced solid tumor such as melanoma, head and neck, liver or kidney cancer. The CDR3 bases are TGCGCCAGCAGCTCCCATACTAGTAACGAGCAGTACTTC. Its protein product is CASSSHTSNEQYF.